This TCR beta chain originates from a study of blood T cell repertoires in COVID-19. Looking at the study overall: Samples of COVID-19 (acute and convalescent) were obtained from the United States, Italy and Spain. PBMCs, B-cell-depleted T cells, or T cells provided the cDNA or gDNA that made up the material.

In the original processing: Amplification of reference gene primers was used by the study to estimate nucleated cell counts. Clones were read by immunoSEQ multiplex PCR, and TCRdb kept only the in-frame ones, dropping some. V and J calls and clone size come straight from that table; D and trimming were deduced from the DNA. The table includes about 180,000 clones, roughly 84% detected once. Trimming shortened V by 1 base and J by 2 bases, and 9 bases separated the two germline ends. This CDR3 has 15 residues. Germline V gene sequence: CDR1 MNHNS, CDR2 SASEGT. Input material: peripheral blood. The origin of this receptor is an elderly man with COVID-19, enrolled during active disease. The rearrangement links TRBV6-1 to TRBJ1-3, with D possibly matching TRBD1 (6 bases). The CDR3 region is CASSEDRVPGNTIYF. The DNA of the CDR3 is TGTGCCAGCAGTGAAGACAGGGTGCCTGGAAACACCATATATTTT.